This TCR beta chain was identified in a study of shared clonotypes between healthy human individuals. Study-wide findings and caveats: Investigators collected only blood, and repertoires in tissues likely differ. Donor scarcity curtailed the genetic and exposure-history diversity represented herein.

The germline CDR1 and CDR2 sequences are MGHRA and YSYEKL. Trimming stripped 1 base from V and 6 bases from J, with 9 bases between. The length of the CDR3 is 13 residues. The protocol was immunoSEQ multiplex PCR, while the TCRdb copy is restricted to in-frame clones and leaves out a portion. The repertoire holds over a million clones, with around 82% as singletons. Recent vaccinations or acute infections were absent in the healthy HIV-negative adult donors. Notes on this clone: The target antigen is unknown.

The V and J genes are TRBV4-1 and TRBJ1-1; tentative D call: TRBD1 (5 bases). The sequenced sample consisted of memory CD4+ T cells from PBMCs. The subset: CD45RA-negative fraction. This TCR derives from a man aged 18-30 years in good health. Some clones in this sample may be carry-over from other donors' samples. CDR3 sequence reads: CASSQVGVAEAFF. In DNA form, the CDR3 reads TGCGCCAGCAGCCAAGTGGGGGTCGCTGAAGCTTTCTTT.